One sample yielded the 25 T cell receptor beta chains listed below, sequenced in a study of blood T cells in healthy people across ages. It was with a sample-barcoded 5' primer and a J-beta primer mix that a second PCR of roughly 7 to 11 cycles was run. TCRdb re-called the 5' RACE reads through MiXCR, storing one row per CDR3 protein. The sample has 920,000 or so distinct CDR3 sequences, over 35% seen once. The sequencing sample was made of blood. Receptors were obtained from an older woman in good health.

This sequence joins TRBV11-2 and TRBJ2-2; TRBD2 matches at 8 bases. V shed 5 bases and J 5 bases; nucleotides not matched to a gene: 13. This CDR3 spans 17 amino acids. Germline V CDR1 and CDR2: SGHAT, FQNNGV. The CDR3 DNA reads TGTGCCAGCAGCCTCACCGGGAGGGGGAGAGATACCGGGGAGCTGTTTTTT. Translating gives CASSLTGRGRDTGELFF.

The CDR3 sequence is CASSRLQGPSTGELFF. CDR3 DNA sequence: TGTGCCAGCAGCCGATTACAGGGGCCGTCCACCGGGGAGCTGTTTTTT. The chain employs TRBV3-1 and TRBJ2-2, with 7 positions matching TRBD1. Germline CDR1 LGHDT, CDR2 YNNKEL (reference sequence). The CDR3 loop spans 16 amino acids. V shed 4 bases, J shed 4 bases, and the junction held 9 bases outside the gene matches.

The V gene is TRBV12-3 or TRBV12-4, the J gene TRBJ2-3; D perhaps matches TRBD2 (5 bases). V shed 11 bases and J shed 5 bases, with 23 bases lying between them. This CDR3 region has 15 residues. CDR3 sequence (DNA): TGTGCCTCTGCGGGCGTCAGCCTCGGAGAAGATACGCAGTATTTT. This gives the protein CASAGVSLGEDTQYF.

This chain connects TRBV9 to TRBJ2-3, with a weak D call TRBD1 (5 bases). The V and J ends lost 2 bases and 2 bases respectively, with 9 bases between them. The CDR3 has 14 residues. The germline gives CDR1 SGDLS, CDR2 YYNGEE. The CDR3 DNA follows: TGTGCCAGCAGCGTTAGACAGACCACAGATACGCAGTATTTT. Amino acid sequence: CASSVRQTTDTQYF.

The J gene is TRBJ1-1, the V gene TRBV18; the D gene is possibly TRBD1 (5 bases). This CDR3 region has 15 residues. CDR1 KGHSH and CDR2 LQKENI come from the germline V gene. Deletions cut 7 bases from V and 1 base from J, with 16 bases between. The DNA of the CDR3 is TGTGCCAGCTGGGGCAGCGGGGGGAAGAACACTGAAGCTTTCTTT. Translating it yields CASWGSGGKNTEAFF. The full variable domain, its missing parts supplied by reference TRBV18 and TRBJ1-1, is NAGVMQNPRHLVRRRGQEARLRCSPMKGHSHVYWYRQLPEEGLKFMVYLQKENIIDESGMPKERFSAEFPKEGPSILRIQQVVRGDSAAYFCASWGSGGKNTEAFFGQGTRLTVV.

The CDR3 loop reads CAWSVEGGQPQHF. CDR3 nucleotide sequence: TGTGCCTGGAGTGTAGAGGGGGGTCAGCCCCAGCATTTT. This sequence joins TRBV30 and TRBJ1-5; possibly TRBD1 for D (6 bases). Germline loops: CDR1 GTSNPN, CDR2 SVGIG (reference sequence). V was pared by 0 bases and J by 6 bases, with 9 bases between. CDR3 length: 13 residues.

As DNA, the CDR3 is TGTGCCAGCAGCCTGGGGTTGGAGGAGGTGTACTTC. Encoded protein: CASSLGLEEVYF. The V call is TRBV12-3 or TRBV12-4, the J call TRBJ2-5, with a possible D match to TRBD2 (5 bases). This CDR3 has 12 residues. V was pared by 6 bases and J by 13 bases, with 18 bases between.

This clonotype has a handful of counts. V gene TRBV7-3 combines with J gene TRBJ2-1, with unresolved D. V was trimmed by 0 bases and J by 7 bases, leaving 10 bases between them. Germline lookup yields CDR1 SGHTA and CDR2 FQGTGA. The CDR3 is made up of 14 amino acids. CDR3 amino acids: CASSLTVTSNEQFF. CDR3 nucleotide sequence: TGTGCCAGCAGCTTAACTGTTACCAGTAATGAGCAGTTCTTC.

The V gene is TRBV7-9, the J gene TRBJ2-1, with 14 bases aligning to TRBD2. Germline CDR1 reads SEHNR; CDR2 reads FQNEAQ (reference sequence). CDR3 length: 20 residues. The ends lost 4 bases at V and 0 bases at J; junction bases unmatched: 11. The CDR3 nucleotides are TGTGCCAGCAGCTCGGGACTAGCGGGAGTGGTTCGTAACTCCTACAATGAGCAGTTCTTC. Protein sequence: CASSSGLAGVVRNSYNEQFF.

This sequence joins TRBV20-1 and TRBJ1-4; the D gene is possibly TRBD1 (5 bases). Trimming removed 3 bases at V and 2 bases at J, with 13 bases between. Per germline, CDR1 DFQATT and CDR2 SNEGSKA (reference sequence). The CDR3 consists of 15 residues. This chain's CDR3 is CSASRGGGTNEKLFF. The CDR3 DNA is TGCAGTGCTAGTAGGGGTGGTGGGACTAATGAAAAACTGTTTTTT.

The chain links TRBV20-1 to TRBJ2-7, with TRBD2 matching over 9 bases. Unmatched junction bases numbered 5, after V lost 3 bases and J lost 5 bases. The CDR3 runs to 13 residues. CDR1 and CDR2 (germline): DFQATT, SNEGSKA (reference sequence). The CDR3 sequence: CSASLAGRDEQYF. Here the CDR3 DNA reads TGCAGTGCTAGCCTAGCGGGGCGAGACGAGCAGTACTTC.

This clonotype was counted a few times. This chain uses TRBV27 with TRBJ2-5; the D is unclear. V gave up 4 bases and J gave up 1 base, with 7 bases separating them. CDR1 and CDR2 from the germline V gene are MNHEY and SMNVEV (reference sequence). The CDR3 totals 13 residues. The CDR3 nucleotides are TGTGCCAGCAGTTCTTCCGCCCAAGAGACCCAGTACTTC. Translating gives CASSSSAQETQYF.

At least ten counts were recorded for this clonotype. The genes are TRBV7-2 and TRBJ2-1; D is unresolved. Deletions cut 2 bases from V and 4 bases from J, with 12 bases between. Germline V gives CDR1 SGHTA, CDR2 FQGNSA. The CDR3 is 15 residues long. Here the CDR3 DNA reads TGTGCCAGCAGCTTATGGGCCAGCGAATACAATGAGCAGTTCTTC. Its translation: CASSLWASEYNEQFF.

In its sample, this clonotype was seen a few times. V gene TRBV2 combines with J gene TRBJ2-3; TRBD2 matches 7 bases. J gave up 0 bases and V 8 bases, and 8 bases lay outside the gene matches. The CDR3 is 15 amino acids. Germline V gene sequence: CDR1 SNHLY, CDR2 FYNNEI. The CDR3, as DNA: TGTGCCAGCCAGGCTAGCGGTTTTAGCACAGATACGCAGTATTTT. Its protein product is CASQASGFSTDTQYF.

The J gene is TRBJ2-7, the V gene TRBV7-2, with TRBD1 matching 9 bases. The end of the DNA is better explained by TRBJ2-5, so the J call may be wrong. The CDR3 loop spans 15 amino acids. Looked up from germline, CDR1 is SGHTA and CDR2 is FQGNSA. CDR3 sequence reads: CASSLVGTGSETQYF. For the CDR3, the DNA is TGTGCCAGCAGCTTAGTGGGGACAGGGAGCGAGACCCAGTACTTC.

This clonotype occurred once. V and J are TRBV30 and TRBJ2-3; TRBD2 matches at 7 bases. Trimming removed 5 bases from V and 4 bases from J; junction bases left unmatched: 3. Germline V gene data show CDR1 as GTSNPN and CDR2 as SVGIG (reference sequence). The CDR3 is 12 residues long. The CDR3 DNA is TGTGCCTGGGGACTAGACCCAGATACGCAGTATTTT. Translation: CAWGLDPDTQYF.

The rearrangement uses TRBV4-1 and TRBJ2-5; 7 bases line up with TRBD1. This CDR3 has 16 amino acids. The junction had 9 bases not matched to a gene; V was cut back by 5 bases and J by 0 bases. Germline V gene lookup returns CDR1 MGHRA and CDR2 YSYEKL. Here the CDR3 reads CASSNLGQLNQETQYF. The CDR3 DNA follows: TGCGCCAGCAGCAACCTGGGACAGCTCAACCAAGAGACCCAGTACTTC.

The genes are TRBV6-1 and TRBJ2-1; no definite D call. V was pared by 7 bases and J by 7 bases, with 14 bases between. The CDR3 is 13 residues long. Per the germline V gene, CDR1 is MNHNS and CDR2 is SASEGT. CDR3 protein: CASKATVRNEQFF. CDR3 nucleotide sequence: TGTGCCAGCAAAGCGACGGTCCGGAATGAGCAGTTCTTC.

This clonotype was seen only a few times. The chain links TRBV9 to TRBJ2-4, with TRBD1 identical over 11 bases. With V trimmed by 6 bases and J by 13 bases, 12 bases remained unmatched. CDR1 is SGDLS and CDR2 is YYNGEE in the germline V gene. This CDR3 is 14 amino acids long. CDR3 nucleotides: TGTGCCAGCACCCGGACAGGGGGCTCCTACGAACAGTACTTC. It encodes CASTRTGGSYEQYF.

The rearrangement joins TRBV2 to TRBJ2-5; a weak D match, TRBD2 (6 bases). Trimming removed 1 base from V and 5 bases from J, with 8 bases in between. CDR3 length: 13 residues. The germline CDR1 and CDR2 sequences are SNHLY and FYNNEI. The CDR3 coding sequence is TGTGCCAGCAGTGAAGGACTAGTGGAGACCCAGTACTTC. This gives the protein CASSEGLVETQYF.

V usage is TRBV5-5 and J usage is TRBJ2-7; D unresolved. The germline CDR1 and CDR2 sequences are SGHKS and YYEKEE (reference sequence). The CDR3 runs 15 residues. Between the trimmed V and J ends, which lost 0 bases and 0 bases, there was a span of 10 bases. The CDR3 DNA reads TGTGCCAGCAGCTTGGTTCCTAGACCCTCCTACGAGCAGTACTTC. As protein: CASSLVPRPSYEQYF. Looking up the rest from reference TRBV5-5 and TRBJ2-7 gives the full variable domain: DAGVTQSPTHLIKTRGQQVTLRCSPISGHKSVSWYQQVLGQGPQFIFQYYEKEERGRGNFPDRFSARQFPNYSSELNVNALLLGDSALYLCASSLVPRPSYEQYFGPGTRLTVT.

The chain has TRBV5-1 and TRBJ2-1; 16 nucleotides line up with TRBD2. The CDR3 covers 14 residues. V dropped 4 bases and J dropped 13; count of bases not matched to a gene: 5. Germline CDR1 and CDR2: SGHRS and YFSETQ. The CDR3 loop reads CASSAGLAGGIQFF. The CDR3 DNA reads TGCGCCAGCAGCGCGGGACTAGCGGGAGGGATCCAGTTCTTC.

The V and J genes are TRBV7-2 and TRBJ2-1, with 10 bases that match TRBD2. With V trimmed by 2 bases and J by 10 bases, 8 bases remained unmatched. From germline, CDR1 is SGHTA and CDR2 FQGNSA. The CDR3 contains 15 residues. Written as DNA, the CDR3 is TGTGCCAGCAGCTTATCGAGAACGACTAGCGGGGAGCAGTTCTTC. The encoded protein is CASSLSRTTSGEQFF.

This chain uses TRBV4-1 with TRBJ2-2, with D maybe TRBD2 (6 bases). Trimming took off 5 bases at V and 7 bases at J, with 17 bases between the two ends. The CDR3 covers 15 residues. The germline V gene has CDR1 MGHRA and CDR2 YSYEKL. The CDR3 sequence is CASSSWRDSDGELFF. In DNA form, the CDR3 reads TGCGCCAGCAGCTCCTGGAGGGACTCTGACGGGGAGCTGTTTTTT.

This clonotype showed up just once. The chain has TRBV7-7 and TRBJ1-2; maybe TRBD1 (5 bases). The CDR3 totals 14 residues. Looked up from germline, CDR1 is SSHAT and CDR2 is FNYEAQ (reference sequence). The V end lost 5 bases, the J end lost 5 bases, and 15 bases lay between the germline ends. In DNA, the CDR3 is TGTGCCAGCAGCCCGCTGAGGGGCGAGTATGGCTACACCTTC. This codes for CASSPLRGEYGYTF.